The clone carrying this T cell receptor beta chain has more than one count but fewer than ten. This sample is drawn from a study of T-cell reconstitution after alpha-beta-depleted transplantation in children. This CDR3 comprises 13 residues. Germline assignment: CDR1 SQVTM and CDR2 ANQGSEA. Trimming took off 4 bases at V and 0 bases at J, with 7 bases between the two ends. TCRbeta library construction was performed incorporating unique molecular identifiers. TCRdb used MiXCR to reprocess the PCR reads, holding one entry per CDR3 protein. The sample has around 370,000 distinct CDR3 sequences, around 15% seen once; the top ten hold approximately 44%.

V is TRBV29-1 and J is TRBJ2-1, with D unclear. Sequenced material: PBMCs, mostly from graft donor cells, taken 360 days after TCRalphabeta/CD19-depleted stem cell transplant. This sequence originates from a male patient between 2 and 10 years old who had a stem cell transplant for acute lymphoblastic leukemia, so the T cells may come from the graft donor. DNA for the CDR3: TGCAGCGTTGTCGATAGCTCCTACAATGAGCAGTTCTTC. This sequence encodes CSVVDSSYNEQFF.